This record concerns one T cell receptor beta chain sequence. Assay used: immunoSEQ multiplex PCR; TCRdb lists only in-frame clones, some missing. The sample yields around 94,000 clones, approximately 78% seen once. The length of the CDR3 is 15 residues. Germline CDR1 reads SGHRS; CDR2 reads YFSETQ. Trimming removed 4 bases at V and 2 bases at J, with 14 bases between. The data derive from a study of blood T cell repertoires in COVID-19. Turning to the study itself: Acute-phase and convalescent COVID-19 samples originated in the United States, Italy and Spain. T cells, B-cell-depleted T cells, or PBMCs provided the cDNA or gDNA that served as material.

The source material was peripheral blood. The chain employs TRBV5-1 and TRBJ2-3; D is possibly TRBD1 (6 bases). The clonotype originates from a man aged 60 to 69 with active or convalescent COVID-19. CDR3 sequence reads: CASSPPTGNTDTQYF. The CDR3 DNA reads as TGCGCCAGCAGCCCTCCCACAGGGAACACAGATACGCAGTATTTT.